The clone carrying this TCR beta chain has only one observation. The antigen is undetermined. The data belong to a study of shared clonotypes between healthy human individuals. Study at large: Each donor's CD4 naive and CD4 memory cells filled three plates apiece, CD8 naive two, and CD8 memory one. Study outcomes and limitations: Despite large depth, sorted-subset datasets appeared incompletely sequenced.

Naive CD8 cells were CD45RO-negative, positively selected for CCR7, excluding terminally differentiated effector memory CD45RA+ cells. TCRdb's copy holds only in-frame clones and misses some; the assay was immunoSEQ multiplex PCR. The sample contains about 580,000 clones, 98% of which appear only once. There are 15 residues in the CDR3. Germline CDR1 reads SGHAT; CDR2 reads FQNNGV. V dropped 5 bases and J dropped 5 bases, with 18 bases sitting between them. This receptor was obtained from a man aged 30 to 45 in good health. Sequencing input: naive CD8+ T cells sorted from blood. This chain links TRBV11-2 with TRBJ1-1; no reliable D call. CDR3 region: CASSAGPPSGTEAFF. In DNA, the CDR3 is TGTGCCAGCAGCGCCGGGCCCCCCAGTGGGACTGAAGCTTTCTTT.